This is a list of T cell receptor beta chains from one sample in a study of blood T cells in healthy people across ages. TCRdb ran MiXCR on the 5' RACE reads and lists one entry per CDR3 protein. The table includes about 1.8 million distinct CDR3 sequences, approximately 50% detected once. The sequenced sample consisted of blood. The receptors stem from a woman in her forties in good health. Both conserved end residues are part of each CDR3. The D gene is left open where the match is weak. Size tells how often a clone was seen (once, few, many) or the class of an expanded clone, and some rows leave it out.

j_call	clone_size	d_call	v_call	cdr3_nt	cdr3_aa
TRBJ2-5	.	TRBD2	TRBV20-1	TGCAGTGCCCTCACTAGCGGGGTGTACCAAGAGACCCAGTACTTC	CSALTSGVYQETQYF
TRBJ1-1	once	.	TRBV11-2	TGTGCCAGCAGCTCAGTCGGGGGGAACACTGAAGCTTTCTTT	CASSSVGGNTEAFF
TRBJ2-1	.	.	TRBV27	TGTGCCAGCAGTTGGTCTAGCGGGACAGGCTATCATGAGCAGTTCTTC	CASSWSSGTGYHEQFF
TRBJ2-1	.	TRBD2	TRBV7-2	TGTGCCAGCAGCGTAGAGCGGGGACTGTCCTACAATGAGCAGTTCTTC	CASSVERGLSYNEQFF
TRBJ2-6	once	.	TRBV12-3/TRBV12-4	TGTACCGGATCGACTAACTCTGGGGCCAACGTCCTGACTTTC	CTGSTNSGANVLTF
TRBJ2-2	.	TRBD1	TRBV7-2	TGTGCCAGCAGCAGCCGGGACAGGGTTAACGGGGAGCTGTTTTTT	CASSSRDRVNGELFF
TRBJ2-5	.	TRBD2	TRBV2	TGTGCCAGCAAGGGGACTAGCGGAGAGACCCAGTACTTC	CASKGTSGETQYF
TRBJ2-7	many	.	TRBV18	TGTGCCAGCTCACACGGACAGACCTACGAGCAGTACTTC	CASSHGQTYEQYF
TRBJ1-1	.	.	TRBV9	TGTGCCAGCAGCGTAGGGACGCAAGGTAATGAAGCTTTCTTT	CASSVGTQGNEAFF
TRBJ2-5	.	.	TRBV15	TGTGCCACCAGCGGACGGCAAGAGACCCAGTACTTC	CATSGRQETQYF
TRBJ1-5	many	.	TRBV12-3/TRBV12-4	TGTGCCAGCAGTTTAGTTGATCAGCCCCAGCATTTT	CASSLVDQPQHF